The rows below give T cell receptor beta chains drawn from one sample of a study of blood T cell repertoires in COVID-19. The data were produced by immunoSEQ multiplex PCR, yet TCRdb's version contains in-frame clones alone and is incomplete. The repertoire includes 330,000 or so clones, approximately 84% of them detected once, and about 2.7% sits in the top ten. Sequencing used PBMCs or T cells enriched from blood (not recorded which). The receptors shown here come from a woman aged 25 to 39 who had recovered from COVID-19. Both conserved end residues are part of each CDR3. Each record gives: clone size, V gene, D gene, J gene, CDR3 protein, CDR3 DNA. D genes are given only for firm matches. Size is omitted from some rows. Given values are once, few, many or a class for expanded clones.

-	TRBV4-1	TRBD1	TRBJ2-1	CASSHLRDRPYNEQFF	TGCGCCAGCAGCCACCTGAGGGACAGGCCGTACAATGAGCAGTTCTTC
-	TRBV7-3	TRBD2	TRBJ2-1	CASSLSGTSGNNEQFF	TGTGCCAGCAGCTTAAGTGGGACTAGCGGAAACAATGAGCAGTTCTTC
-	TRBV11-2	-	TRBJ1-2	CASSQGQPPQYGYTF	TGTGCCAGCAGCCAGGGGCAACCTCCTCAATATGGCTACACCTTC
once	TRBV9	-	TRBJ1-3	CASSVDQGTGHSGNTIYF	TGTGCCAGCAGCGTAGACCAGGGGACGGGACACTCTGGAAACACCATATATTTT
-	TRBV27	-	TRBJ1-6	CASSLSARGYNSPLHF	TGTGCCAGCAGTTTATCAGCCCGGGGATATAATTCACCCCTCCACTTT
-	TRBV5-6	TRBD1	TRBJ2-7	CASRDRGSEQYF	TGTGCCAGTAGAGACAGGGGAAGCGAGCAGTACTTC
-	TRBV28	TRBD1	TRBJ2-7	CASSLQDREDEQYF	TGTGCCAGCAGTTTGCAGGACAGGGAGGACGAGCAGTACTTC
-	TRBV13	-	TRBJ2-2	CASSPYRGGTGELFF	TGTGCCAGCAGCCCCTATAGGGGGGGGACCGGGGAGCTGTTTTTT
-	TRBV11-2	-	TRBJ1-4	CASSPPWSAEKLFF	TGTGCCAGCAGCCCTCCTTGGAGTGCTGAAAAACTGTTTTTT
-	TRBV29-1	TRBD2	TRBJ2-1	CSVERLANEQFF	TGCAGCGTTGAAAGACTAGCCAATGAGCAGTTCTTC
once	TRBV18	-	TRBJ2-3	CASSGLITDTQYF	TGTGCCAGCTCAGGACTGATCACAGATACGCAGTATTTT
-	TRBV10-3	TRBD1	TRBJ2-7	CAISGQGSSYEQYF	TGTGCCATCAGTGGACAGGGTTCATCCTACGAGCAGTACTTC
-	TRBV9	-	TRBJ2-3	CASSVARGRTDTQYF	TGTGCCAGCAGCGTAGCCAGGGGAAGGACAGATACGCAGTATTTT
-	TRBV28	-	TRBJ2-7	CASREASWYEQYF	TGTGCCAGCAGGGAGGCCTCGTGGTACGAGCAGTACTTC
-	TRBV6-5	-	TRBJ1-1	CASSYSNGGGGTEAFF	TGTGCCAGCAGTTACTCAAATGGGGGAGGAGGAACTGAAGCTTTCTTT
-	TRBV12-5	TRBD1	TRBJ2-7	CASGLTTTGGYEQYF	TGTGCTAGTGGTTTGACCACGACAGGGGGTTACGAGCAGTACTTC
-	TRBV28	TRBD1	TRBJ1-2	CASSVRTGSYNYGYTF	TGTGCCAGCAGTGTTAGGACAGGGTCTTATAACTATGGCTACACCTTC
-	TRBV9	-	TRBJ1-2	CASSAEIYRAGYTF	TGTGCCAGCAGCGCAGAAATTTACAGGGCTGGCTACACCTTC
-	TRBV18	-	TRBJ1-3	CASSTDGDSGNTIYF	TGTGCCAGCTCGACGGACGGGGACTCTGGAAACACCATATATTTT
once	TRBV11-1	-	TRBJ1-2	CASSLDAGEGYGYTF	TGTGCCAGCAGCTTAGATGCCGGAGAGGGCTATGGCTACACCTTC
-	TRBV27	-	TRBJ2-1	CASSTGLVVNEQFF	TGTGCCAGCAGTACCGGACTGGTGGTCAATGAGCAGTTCTTC
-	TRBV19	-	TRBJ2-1	CASSHLRDSYNEQFF	TGTGCCAGTAGTCACCTCCGGGACTCGTACAATGAGCAGTTCTTC
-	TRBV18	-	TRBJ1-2	CASSRGDNYGYTF	TGTGCCAGCTCCCGGGGAGATAACTATGGCTACACCTTC
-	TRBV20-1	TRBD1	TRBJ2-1	CSASRQGSSYNEQFF	TGCAGTGCTAGTAGACAGGGGAGCTCCTACAATGAGCAGTTCTTC
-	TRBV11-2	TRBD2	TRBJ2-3	CASSQRLAGNTDTQYF	TGTGCCAGCAGCCAGAGACTAGCGGGAAACACAGATACGCAGTATTTT
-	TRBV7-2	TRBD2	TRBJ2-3	CASSWGLAGDTDTQYF	TGTGCCAGCAGCTGGGGACTAGCGGGGGACACAGATACGCAGTATTTT
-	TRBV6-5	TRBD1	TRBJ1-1	CASSYSTGSSEAFF	TGTGCCAGCAGTTACTCGACAGGGTCTTCTGAAGCTTTCTTT
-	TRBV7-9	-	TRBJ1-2	CASSLKAPNYGYTF	TGTGCCAGCAGCTTGAAAGCCCCCAACTATGGCTACACCTTC
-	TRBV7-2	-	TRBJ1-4	CASSLGGAGNEKLFF	TGTGCCAGCAGCTTAGGAGGGGCGGGGAATGAAAAACTGTTTTTT
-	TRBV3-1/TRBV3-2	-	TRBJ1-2	CASSQAGGYTF	TGTGCCAGCAGCCAAGCAGGGGGCTACACCTTC
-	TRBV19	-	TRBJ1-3	CATSGFSGNTIYF	TGTGCCACCTCCGGGTTCTCTGGAAACACCATATATTTT
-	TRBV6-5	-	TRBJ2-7	CASSPGEGGNEQYF	TGTGCCAGCAGCCCCGGAGAGGGCGGCAACGAGCAGTACTTC
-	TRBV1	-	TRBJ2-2	CTSSPRGRELFF	TGCACCAGCAGCCCCAGGGGAAGGGAGCTGTTTTTT